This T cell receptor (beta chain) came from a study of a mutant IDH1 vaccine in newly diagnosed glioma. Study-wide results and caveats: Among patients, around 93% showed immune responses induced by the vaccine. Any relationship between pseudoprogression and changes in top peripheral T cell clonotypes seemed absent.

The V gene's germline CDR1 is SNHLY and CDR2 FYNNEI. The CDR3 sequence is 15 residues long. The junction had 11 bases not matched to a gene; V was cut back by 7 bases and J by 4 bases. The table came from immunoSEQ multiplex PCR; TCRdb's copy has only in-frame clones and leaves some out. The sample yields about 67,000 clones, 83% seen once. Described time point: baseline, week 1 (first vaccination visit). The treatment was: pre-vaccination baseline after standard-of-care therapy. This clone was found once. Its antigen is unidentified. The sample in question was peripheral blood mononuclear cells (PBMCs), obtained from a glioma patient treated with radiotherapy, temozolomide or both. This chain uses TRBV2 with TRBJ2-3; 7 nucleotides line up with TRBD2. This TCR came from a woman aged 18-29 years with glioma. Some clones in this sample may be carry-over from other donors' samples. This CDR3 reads CASTSRGLGADTQYF. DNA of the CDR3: TGTGCCAGCACCAGCCGAGGACTAGGAGCAGATACGCAGTATTTT.